These 21 T cell receptor beta chains were all obtained from the same sample, sequenced in a study of control samples from healthy donors and cancer patients. TCRdb keeps only in-frame clones here, not all; method: immunoSEQ multiplex PCR. The table records 150,000 to 180,000 clones, 85% to 95% of them present only once. The sample comprised blood. These receptor sequences come from a man aged 40-49 years in good health.

V gene TRBV7-2 combines with J gene TRBJ2-7; 7 bases fit TRBD1. Germline V gives CDR1 SGHTA, CDR2 FQGNSA. J gave up 2 bases and V 3 bases, and 7 bases lay outside the gene matches. The CDR3 has 15 amino acids. The CDR3 loop is CASSFNPGQTYEQYF. CDR3 DNA: TGTGCCAGCAGCTTTAACCCGGGACAGACCTACGAGCAGTACTTC.

This sequence joins TRBV2 and TRBJ2-7, with D maybe TRBD2 (5 bases). The CDR3 runs 15 residues. The V and J ends lost 3 bases and 6 bases respectively, with 18 bases between them. Per the germline V gene, CDR1 is SNHLY and CDR2 is FYNNEI. CDR3 sequence: CASSDPRGLAAEQYF. DNA for the CDR3: TGTGCCAGCAGTGATCCCCGGGGATTAGCCGCCGAGCAGTACTTC.

The rearrangement joins TRBV19 to TRBJ2-7; a possible D gene is TRBD1 (5 bases). Germline V gene lookup returns CDR1 LNHDA and CDR2 SQIVND (reference sequence). This CDR3 has 13 amino acids. Between the trimmed V and J ends, which lost 3 bases and 5 bases, there was a span of 11 bases. The CDR3 nucleotides are TGTGCCAGTAGTATGCAGGGAAGCCACGAGCAGTACTTC. As protein: CASSMQGSHEQYF. The whole variable domain, remainder taken from reference TRBV19 and TRBJ2-7, is DGGITQSPKYLFRKEGQNVTLSCEQNLNHDAMYWYRQDPGQGLRLIYYSQIVNDFQKGDIAEGYSVSREKKESFPLTVTSAQKNPTAFYLCASSMQGSHEQYFGPGTRLTVT.

As to this clone: Other nucleotide sequences in the sample specify the same CDR3. This chain connects TRBV6-5 to TRBJ1-2; D is unresolved. CDR1 and CDR2 (germline): MNHEY, SVGAGI. The CDR3 has 14 amino acids. Trimming pared 0 bases from V and 4 bases from J, leaving 9 bases between. As DNA, the CDR3 is TGTGCCAGCAGTTACTCCGGCGGTTCCTATGGCTACACCTTC. Translated: CASSYSGGSYGYTF.

The CDR3 loop reads CASSGGGVSYNSPLHF. CDR3 nucleotides: TGTGCCAGCAGCGGAGGGGGGGTTTCCTATAATTCACCCCTCCACTTT. The rearrangement uses TRBV9 and TRBJ1-6; D perhaps matches TRBD1 (6 bases). V gave up 3 bases and J gave up 1 base, with 11 bases separating them. The CDR3 totals 16 residues. In germline, CDR1 is SGDLS, CDR2 YYNGEE.

The rearrangement uses TRBV6-1 and TRBJ1-5; tentatively, D is TRBD1 (6 bases). The CDR3 is made up of 14 amino acids. From germline, CDR1 is MNHNS and CDR2 SASEGT. V dropped 0 bases and J dropped 8 bases, with 11 bases sitting between them. The CDR3 bases are TGTGCCAGCAGTGAAGCGGGGACAATAGAGCCCCAGCATTTT. It specifies CASSEAGTIEPQHF.

The CDR3 DNA is TGTGCCAGCAGCCGCCAGGGGGATCAGCCCCAGCATTTT. This codes for CASSRQGDQPQHF. The gene calls are TRBV9 and TRBJ1-5; 7 nucleotides align to TRBD1. With 4 bases clipped from V and 5 bases from J, the junction kept 3 bases outside the gene matches. Germline CDR1 reads SGDLS; CDR2 reads YYNGEE. The CDR3 length is 13 residues.

The J gene is TRBJ2-2, the V gene TRBV5-5, with 13 bases fitting TRBD2. From germline, CDR1 is SGHKS and CDR2 YYEKEE (reference sequence). The junction had 5 bases not matched to a gene; V was cut back by 7 bases and J by 2 bases. The CDR3 loop spans 16 amino acids. This CDR3 reads CASLTSGGANTGELFF. The CDR3 DNA reads TGTGCCAGCTTAACTAGCGGGGGGGCTAACACCGGGGAGCTGTTTTTT. Combining the CDR3 with reference TRBV5-5 and TRBJ2-2 gives the whole variable domain DAGVTQSPTHLIKTRGQQVTLRCSPISGHKSVSWYQQVLGQGPQFIFQYYEKEERGRGNFPDRFSARQFPNYSSELNVNALLLGDSALYLCASLTSGGANTGELFFGEGSRLTVL.

The rearrangement links TRBV6-5 to TRBJ1-1; possibly TRBD1 for D (6 bases). This CDR3 has 15 amino acids. Trimming pared 3 bases from V and 0 bases from J, leaving 11 bases between. Germline V gene lookup returns CDR1 MNHEY and CDR2 SVGAGI. CDR3 sequence (DNA): TGTGCCAGCAGTTATTACAGGGCCTTGAACACTGAAGCTTTCTTT. This sequence encodes CASSYYRALNTEAFF.

The chain employs TRBV2 and TRBJ2-2; 13 nucleotides agree with TRBD2. CDR3 length equals 16 residues. V was pared by 5 bases and J by 1 base, with 1 base of the junction left unmatched. Germline V gives CDR1 SNHLY, CDR2 FYNNEI. The CDR3 DNA reads as TGTGCCAGCAGTCGACTAGCGGGGGGGAACACCGGGGAGCTGTTTTTT. Translating gives CASSRLAGGNTGELFF.

Remarks on this clone: The identical CDR3 is also encoded by other nucleotide sequences in the sample. This chain joins TRBV27 and TRBJ2-7; D is undetermined. Germline V lookup: CDR1 MNHEY, CDR2 SMNVEV (reference sequence). The CDR3 contains 14 residues. V lost 3 bases, J lost 0 bases, and 9 bases lay in between. CDR3 nucleotides: TGTGCCAGCAGTTTGAGAAGGAGCTCCTACGAGCAGTACTTC. Its protein product is CASSLRRSSYEQYF.

The V and J genes are TRBV13 and TRBJ1-1; no clear D. Germline-derived CDR1 and CDR2 are PRHDT and FYEKMQ (reference sequence). The CDR3 is 14 amino acids. Trimming took off 5 bases at V and 3 bases at J, with 13 bases between the two ends. The DNA for the CDR3 is TGTGCCAGCAGCCCCCTCGCCCCGGACACTGAAGCTTTCTTT. This gives the protein CASSPLAPDTEAFF.

The rearrangement uses TRBV28 and TRBJ2-7; possibly TRBD1 for D (5 bases). V was cut by 6 bases and J by 4 bases, with 19 bases left in between. CDR1 MDHEN and CDR2 SYDVKM come from the germline V gene. The CDR3 has 15 residues. The CDR3 region has the DNA TGTGCCAGCAGCTCCCGGGCAGGGTATGGGTACGAGCAGTACTTC. Translation gives CASSSRAGYGYEQYF.

The chain uses TRBV3-1 (or the pseudogene TRBV3-2) and TRBJ2-7, with 7 nucleotides matching TRBD2. Germline V gene lookup returns CDR1 LGHDT and CDR2 YNNKEL (reference sequence). There are 15 residues in the CDR3. J lost 3 bases, V lost 3 bases, and 8 bases had no gene match. CDR3 nucleotides: TGTGCCAGCAGCCAGGCCTACGGGACTAACTACGAGCAGTACTTC. Translating gives CASSQAYGTNYEQYF.

V usage is TRBV7-9 and J usage is TRBJ1-4, with 7 bases aligning to TRBD1. This CDR3 region has 15 residues. V gave up 3 bases and J gave up 4 bases; unmatched junction bases: 5. The germline gives CDR1 SEHNR, CDR2 FQNEAQ (reference sequence). The CDR3 loop is CASSLTGTSNEKLFF. As DNA, the CDR3 is TGTGCCAGCAGCTTGACAGGGACCAGTAATGAAAAACTGTTTTTT.

The genes are TRBV6-6 and TRBJ2-3, with 11 bases matching TRBD1. The ends lost 6 bases at V and 7 bases at J; junction bases unmatched: 6. The CDR3 sequence is 14 residues long. Germline lookup yields CDR1 MNHNY and CDR2 SVGAGI (reference sequence). This CDR3 is CASSPGTGGNTQYF. The CDR3 DNA reads as TGTGCCAGCAGCCCCGGGACAGGGGGGAATACGCAGTATTTT.

This chain joins TRBV6-6 and TRBJ2-7; the D gene could be TRBD1 or TRBD2 (6 bases each). The V and J ends lost 2 bases and 4 bases respectively, with 9 bases between them. Germline V gene lookup returns CDR1 MNHNY and CDR2 SVGAGI (reference sequence). The CDR3 contains 13 residues. CDR3 bases: TGTGCCAGCAGTTACGGGGGGCTATACGAGCAGTACTTC. Translation gives CASSYGGLYEQYF.

The chain carries TRBV11-3 and TRBJ2-1; D is unresolved. CDR1 SGHNT and CDR2 YENEEA come from the germline V gene. This CDR3 is 11 amino acids long. V was shortened by 4 bases and J by 5 bases, with 3 bases between the two germline ends. Here the CDR3 reads CASSSNNEQFF. As DNA, the CDR3 is TGTGCCAGCAGCTCAAACAATGAGCAGTTCTTC.

With respect to this clone: This may be a read error: a much more frequent sequence differs by one nucleotide. This sample includes further DNA sequences coding for the same CDR3. V is TRBV7-8 and J is TRBJ1-2; 11 bases fit TRBD1. The CDR3 is 15 residues long. The junction had 3 bases not matched to a gene; V was cut back by 5 bases and J by 1 base. The germline V gene encodes CDR1 SGHVS and CDR2 FQNEAQ. CDR3 nucleotide sequence: TGTGCCAGCAGCCCCGGGACAGGGGGTAACTATGGCTACACCTTC. It specifies CASSPGTGGNYGYTF.

In DNA form, the CDR3 reads TGTGCCAGCAGTTCGACTAGCGGGGGCTCGGTAGATACGCAGTATTTT. Its protein is CASSSTSGGSVDTQYF. V usage is TRBV6-2 or TRBV6-3 and J usage is TRBJ2-3, with 12 bases aligning to TRBD2. Germline loops: CDR1 MNHEY, CDR2 SVGEGT. The CDR3 is made up of 16 amino acids. The V segment lost 4 bases and the J segment 5 bases; nucleotides outside the gene matches: 7.

This chain connects TRBV28 to TRBJ1-5, with a weak D call TRBD1 (6 bases). There are 15 residues in the CDR3. Germline CDR1 MDHEN, CDR2 SYDVKM. V was trimmed by 4 bases and J by 3 bases, leaving 13 bases between them. The CDR3 sequence: CASSSPQGFNQPQHF. The CDR3, as DNA: TGTGCCAGCAGTTCCCCACAGGGTTTCAATCAGCCCCAGCATTTT. The entire variable domain, with the rest obtained from reference TRBV28 and TRBJ1-5, is as follows: DVKVTQSSRYLVKRTGEKVFLECVQDMDHENMFWYRQDPGLGLRLIYFSYDVKMKEKGDIPEGYSVSREKKERFSLILESASTNQTSMYLCASSSPQGFNQPQHFGDGTRLSIL.